This passage covers 4 T cell receptor beta chains from one sample sequenced in a study of CD8 T cells in Susac syndrome. Random hexamers served to reverse transcribe roughly 0.45 to 1 ug RNA. TCRdb reprocessed the immunoSEQ multiplex PCR reads with MiXCR, giving one entry per CDR3 protein. The sample records under 550,000 distinct CDR3 sequences, more than 80% being singletons. Sequencing input: CD8+ T cells from PBMCs. The receptors shown here come from a human donor with multiple sclerosis.

This clonotype has only a few counts. The junction shows a germline mismatch at one end, possibly a read error. The chain employs TRBV6-1 and TRBJ2-1; tentative D call: TRBD2 (5 bases). The CDR3 length is 15 residues. Germline loops: CDR1 MNHNS, CDR2 SASEGT. CDR3: CASSTAGSSYNEQFF. The CDR3 coding sequence is TGTGCCAGCAGTACGGCGGGTTCCTCCTACAATGAGCAATTCTTC.

The J gene is TRBJ2-5, the V gene TRBV5-8; maybe TRBD1 (5 bases). Germline V CDR1 and CDR2: SGHTS, YDEGEE. The CDR3 totals 13 residues. V lost 1 base, J lost 5 bases, and 9 bases lay in between. CDR3 residues: CASSLQGMETQYF. CDR3 bases: TGTGCCAGCAGCTTGCAGGGAATGGAGACCCAGTACTTC.

This clonotype was observed a single time. The V and J genes are TRBV27 and TRBJ2-7; D remains ambiguous. V was shortened by 5 bases and J by 0 bases, with 14 bases between the two germline ends. Germline loops: CDR1 MNHEY, CDR2 SMNVEV (reference sequence). The CDR3 length is 15 residues. CDR3 sequence reads: CASSPHQRYSYEQYF. Here the CDR3 DNA reads TGTGCCAGCAGTCCCCACCAGCGATACTCCTACGAGCAGTACTTC.

The V call is TRBV11-1, the J call TRBJ2-7; a weak D match, TRBD2 (5 bases). The CDR3 is 14 amino acids. CDR1 SGHAT and CDR2 FQDESV come from the germline V gene (reference sequence). Trimming took 5 bases from V and 7 from J, leaving 18 bases between them. The CDR3 loop reads CASSMTRGPWEQYF. As DNA, the CDR3 is TGTGCCAGCAGCATGACCCGGGGTCCATGGGAGCAGTACTTC.